This T cell receptor beta chain was obtained from a study of shared clonotypes between healthy human individuals. Study-wide context: Three CD4 naive, three CD4 memory, two CD8 naive and one CD8 memory plate were used per donor.

Samples underwent the assay at deep level. Assay used: immunoSEQ multiplex PCR; TCRdb lists only in-frame clones, some missing. The table records millions of clones, around nine tenths of them present only once. The CDR3 loop spans 15 amino acids. Per the germline V gene, CDR1 is SGDLS and CDR2 is YYNGEE. V lost 3 bases to trimming and J lost 1 base; unmatched junction nucleotides: 3. All of the donors resided in Nashville, Tennessee, and each was a Caucasian adult. J is TRBJ2-3 and V is TRBV9; 9 nucleotides line up with TRBD2. The sample was naive CD4+ T cells sorted from blood. Regarding subset: CD45RA+ positively selected. This TCR came from a man aged 18 to 30 in good health. CDR3 protein: CASSGGRAGTDTQYF. CDR3 DNA sequence: TGTGCCAGCAGCGGCGGGAGGGCCGGCACAGATACGCAGTATTTT.